This T cell receptor (beta chain) originates from a study of cytomegalovirus exposure and HLA in healthy donors. Notes on the study in general: As was reported, the classifier diagnosed cytomegalovirus status with high specificity and sensitivity. Rarity marked most TCR sequences, yet some public TCRs occurred in many donors.

With respect to this clone: Antigen specificity is unknown.

Sequencing used immunoSEQ multiplex PCR; TCRdb keeps in-frame clones, though not all of them. The sample lists 250,000 to 300,000 clones, about 86% occurring once. This TCR was recovered from a woman younger than 30 in good health and CMV-seronegative. Material: PBMCs.

The DNA of the CDR3 is TGCGCCAGCAGCTTGGGACAGGGCACCGACGGCTACACCTTC. Translating it yields CASSLGQGTDGYTF. The chain recombines TRBV5-1 with TRBJ1-2; TRBD1 aligns across 7 bases. J gave up 8 bases and V 0 bases, and 7 bases lay outside the gene matches. Germline V CDR1 and CDR2: SGHRS, YFSETQ. The CDR3 sequence is 14 residues long.